Shown below are 16 T cell receptor beta chains from a single sample sequenced in a study of TIL therapy for anti-PD-1-resistant metastatic lung cancer. Time point specified: pre-treatment sample, taken before nivolumab and TIL therapy. The libraries were made with immunoSEQ v3. Sequenced by immunoSEQ multiplex PCR; TCRdb stores in-frame clones only, minus some. The table records more than 50,000 clones, around 90% of them present only once. Sequences were derived from blood, sampled at baseline. The source of these receptors is a person aged 25 to 85 with non-small cell lung cancer.

The gene calls are TRBV25-1 and TRBJ2-6; D is ambiguous. This CDR3 contains 13 residues. The germline V and J ends were trimmed by 5 bases and 2 bases, with 4 bases remaining between them. Looked up from germline, CDR1 is MGHDK and CDR2 is SYGVNS. The CDR3 DNA follows: TGTGCCAGCAGTTATACTGGGGCCAACGTCCTGACTTTC. Its translation: CASSYTGANVLTF.

The chain joins TRBV30 to TRBJ1-5; unclear D gene. The CDR3 contains 14 residues. Germline V gene lookup returns CDR1 GTSNPN and CDR2 SVGIG (reference sequence). Trimming took off 1 base at V and 7 bases at J, with 14 bases between the two ends. The CDR3 DNA reads as TGTGCCTGGAGTGAGGCAACCCGGAGGCAGCCCCAGCATTTT. Translation: CAWSEATRRQPQHF.

The chain couples TRBV28 to TRBJ1-5; D perhaps matches TRBD1 (5 bases). The V gene lost 3 bases and the J gene lost 5 bases, with 11 bases spanning the gap. The germline V gene encodes CDR1 MDHEN and CDR2 SYDVKM. The CDR3 extends over 14 amino acids. This CDR3 is CASSFPGGYQPQHF. As DNA, the CDR3 is TGTGCCAGCAGTTTTCCGGGGGGGTATCAGCCCCAGCATTTT.

This clone was detected only a few times. The genes are TRBV28 and TRBJ1-4, with a weak D call TRBD1 (6 bases). V was clipped by 7 bases and J by 3 bases, with 9 bases between them. The CDR3 spans 13 residues. Germline values: CDR1 MDHEN, CDR2 SYDVKM. As DNA, the CDR3 is TGTGCCAGCAAAAGACAGGCTAATGAAAAACTGTTTTTT. Translating it yields CASKRQANEKLFF.

The chain carries TRBV28 and TRBJ1-4; unclear D gene. The V and J ends lost 5 bases and 8 bases respectively, with 18 bases between them. CDR1 is MDHEN, CDR2 SYDVKM, per germline. CDR3 length: 15 residues. CDR3: CASSPAGLGSEKLFF. As DNA, the CDR3 is TGTGCCAGCAGTCCTGCGGGCCTCGGAAGCGAAAAACTGTTTTTT.

This rearrangement joins TRBV19 to TRBJ1-1; D gene uncertain. V was shortened by 8 bases and J by 2 bases, with 12 bases between the two germline ends. CDR1 is LNHDA and CDR2 is SQIVND in the germline V gene (reference sequence). CDR3 length equals 13 residues. As DNA, the CDR3 is TGTGCCAGTTCGGGTCAAGCCAACACTGAAGCTTTCTTT. Residues: CASSGQANTEAFF.

This chain joins TRBV7-9 and TRBJ2-7; either TRBD1 or TRBD2 may supply D (5 bases each). The CDR3 contains 14 residues. Germline values: CDR1 SEHNR, CDR2 FQNEAQ (reference sequence). V lost 5 bases and J 3 bases, leaving 14 bases between the germline ends. The CDR3 region is CASSRDGEFYEQYF. DNA for the CDR3: TGTGCCAGCAGCCGGGACGGAGAATTCTACGAGCAGTACTTC.

This chain links TRBV9 with TRBJ1-1; D is perhaps TRBD1 (6 bases). The germline V and J ends were trimmed by 7 bases and 0 bases, with 16 bases remaining between them. The V gene's germline CDR1 is SGDLS and CDR2 YYNGEE. The CDR3 has 15 residues. The chain's CDR3 is CASGAGVFMNTEAFF. DNA for the CDR3: TGTGCCAGCGGCGCAGGGGTTTTCATGAACACTGAAGCTTTCTTT.

V is TRBV5-1 and J is TRBJ2-6, with D tentatively TRBD1 (6 bases). Trimming pared 4 bases from V and 0 bases from J, leaving 14 bases between. Germline-derived CDR1 and CDR2 are SGHRS and YFSETQ. The CDR3 contains 17 residues. CDR3 DNA sequence: TGCGCCAGCAGCGGTAACAGGGACGGCTCTGGGGCCAACGTCCTGACTTTC. The encoded protein is CASSGNRDGSGANVLTF.

The rearrangement links TRBV5-1 to TRBJ2-5, with 12 bases matching TRBD2. This CDR3 is built from 15 residues. The V gene end was trimmed by 3 bases and the J gene end by 1 base; junction bases not matched to a gene: 1. Germline CDR1 SGHRS, CDR2 YFSETQ. The CDR3 sequence is CASSSGLAGQETQYF. DNA for the CDR3: TGCGCCAGCAGCTCGGGACTAGCGGGCCAAGAGACCCAGTACTTC.

The chain carries TRBV10-3 and TRBJ1-4; D uncertain. Germline V gene lookup returns CDR1 ENHRY and CDR2 SYGVKD. Trimming removed 3 bases from V and 5 bases from J, with 10 bases in between. CDR3 length equals 14 residues. The CDR3 region is CAISDPRANEKLFF. As DNA, the CDR3 is TGTGCCATCAGTGACCCCCGGGCCAATGAAAAACTGTTTTTT.

The chain has TRBV14 and TRBJ2-7; D may correspond to TRBD1 or TRBD2 (5 bases each). The V end lost 4 bases, the J end lost 5 bases, and 18 bases lay between the germline ends. Per the germline V gene, CDR1 is SGHDN and CDR2 is FVKESK. The CDR3 has 15 amino acids. CDR3 nucleotide sequence: TGTGCCAGCAGCCGGGACCGACCCCGAGACGACGAGCAGTACTTC. Encoded protein: CASSRDRPRDDEQYF.

The CDR3 coding sequence is TGTGCCAGCAGTTGGCCTAGGGGGACGAACACCGGGGAGCTGTTTTTT. Protein product: CASSWPRGTNTGELFF. The rearrangement joins TRBV2 to TRBJ2-2, with D possibly matching TRBD1 (6 bases). The CDR3 sequence is 16 residues long. In germline, CDR1 is SNHLY, CDR2 FYNNEI. Trimming cost V 5 bases and J 0 bases, with 13 bases left between them.

This chain links TRBV9 with TRBJ2-1; TRBD2 matches 12 bases. The CDR3 runs to 15 residues. The V gene end was trimmed by 5 bases and the J gene end by 3 bases; junction bases not matched to a gene: 3. Germline loops: CDR1 SGDLS, CDR2 YYNGEE. This CDR3 reads CASRTSGSIYNEQFF. CDR3 nucleotides: TGTGCCAGCAGGACTAGCGGGAGTATCTACAATGAGCAGTTCTTC.

The chain combines TRBV5-1 with TRBJ1-3; a weak D match, TRBD1 (5 bases). V dropped 0 bases and J dropped 3 bases, with 10 bases sitting between them. This CDR3 has 15 residues. Germline V CDR1 and CDR2: SGHRS, YFSETQ. The CDR3 DNA follows: TGCGCCAGCAGCTTGGCCGGGGGTGATGGAAACACCATATATTTT. It encodes CASSLAGGDGNTIYF.

The rearrangement uses TRBV14 and TRBJ1-5; no definite D call. Trimming removed 5 bases at V and 5 bases at J, with 10 bases between. CDR3 size: 13 residues. The germline V gene encodes CDR1 SGHDN and CDR2 FVKESK. CDR3 DNA sequence: TGTGCCAGCAGCAGCGGTAGGGATCAGCCCCAGCATTTT. Translating gives CASSSGRDQPQHF.